This TCR beta chain was documented in a study of shared clonotypes between healthy human individuals. Produced via immunoSEQ multiplex PCR; TCRdb's table is partial and in-frame only. The data contain a few million clones, around 94% of them singletons. Germline V gene sequence: CDR1 KGHSH, CDR2 LQKENI. After removal of 6 bases from V and 1 base from J, the junction contained 5 bases not matched to a gene. This CDR3 comprises 15 residues. The clonotype originates from a man younger than 35 in good health. The chain has TRBV18 and TRBJ1-1, with TRBD1 matching over 10 bases. The source material was naive CD4+ T cells sorted from blood. Subset reported: CD45RA+ positively selected. Here the CDR3 DNA reads TGTGCCAGCTCGCAACGGGACAGGGGGAACACTGAAGCTTTCTTT. Translating it yields CASSQRDRGNTEAFF. Full variable domain (missing parts from reference TRBV18 and TRBJ1-1): NAGVMQNPRHLVRRRGQEARLRCSPMKGHSHVYWYRQLPEEGLKFMVYLQKENIIDESGMPKERFSAEFPKEGPSILRIQQVVRGDSAAYFCASSQRDRGNTEAFFGQGTRLTVV.